This is a list of T cell receptor beta chains from one sample in a study of blood T cell repertoires in COVID-19. Libraries were prepared by immunoSEQ multiplex PCR; TCRdb keeps only in-frame clonotypes and omits some of them. The sample includes 140,000 or so clones, roughly four fifths of them seen just once. Sequencing input: PBMCs or T cells enriched from blood (not recorded which). The receptors derive from a woman under 30 who had been exposed to COVID-19. The CDR3 runs from the conserved cysteine through the conserved F or W. A D gene is named only where the DNA matches it firmly. Not every row has a clone size; where given, it reads once, few, many or a size class.

.	.	TRBV6-5	TRBJ1-5	13	CASARVAFQPQHF	TGTGCCTCCGCCAGGGTGGCTTTTCAGCCCCAGCATTTT
.	.	TRBV18	TRBJ2-3	16	CASSPRARLAPDTQYF	TGTGCCAGCTCACCAAGGGCAAGGCTAGCCCCAGATACGCAGTATTTT
once	.	TRBV7-2	TRBJ2-7	15	CASSLAGGIEYEQYF	TGTGCCAGCAGCTTGGCAGGCGGGATCGAATACGAGCAGTACTTC
.	.	TRBV4-3	TRBJ2-1	18	CASSQHGGGGGSSNEQFF	TGCGCCAGCAGCCAACACGGAGGGGGGGGCGGGAGCAGCAATGAGCAGTTCTTC
.	TRBD1	TRBV5-1	TRBJ1-1	20	CASSLGRQGMIEEKNTEAFF	TGCGCCAGCAGCTTGGGCAGACAGGGAATGATCGAAGAGAAGAACACTGAAGCTTTCTTT
.	.	TRBV27	TRBJ1-4	15	CASSFKGLGNEKLFF	TGTGCCAGCAGTTTTAAGGGACTGGGTAATGAAAAACTGTTTTTT
once	.	TRBV28	TRBJ2-7	14	CASRNRASPYEQYF	TGTGCCAGCAGGAACAGGGCATCGCCCTACGAGCAGTACTTC
.	TRBD1	TRBV25-1	TRBJ1-2	17	CASSEYDRGLIVDGYTF	TGTGCCAGCAGTGAATACGACAGGGGGCTTATTGTAGATGGCTACACCTTC
.	TRBD1	TRBV4-3	TRBJ2-7	16	CASSPGRRTGAYEQYF	TGCGCCAGCAGCCCAGGGAGGAGGACAGGGGCCTACGAGCAGTACTTC
.	TRBD1	TRBV4-1	TRBJ1-2	16	CASSQGTGQAYYGYTF	TGCGCCAGCAGCCAAGGAACGGGACAGGCATACTATGGCTACACCTTC
.	.	TRBV30	TRBJ1-6	14	CAWSVLGVDSPLHF	TGTGCCTGGAGTGTATTAGGGGTGGATTCACCCCTCCACTTT
.	.	TRBV30	TRBJ2-7	12	CARGAGVGEQYF	TGTGCCCGAGGAGCAGGGGTGGGGGAGCAGTACTTC
.	.	TRBV4-3	TRBJ2-7	14	CASSQDTSSYEQYF	TGCGCCAGCAGCCAAGACACCAGCTCCTACGAGCAGTACTTC
.	TRBD1	TRBV27	TRBJ2-1	16	CASSLGQWSSYNEQFF	TGTGCCAGCAGTTTGGGACAGTGGAGCTCCTACAATGAGCAGTTCTTC
.	.	TRBV6-5	TRBJ2-7	15	CASSPREDSSYEQYF	TGTGCCAGCAGTCCTCGCGAGGACAGCTCCTACGAGCAGTACTTC
.	.	TRBV6-4	TRBJ2-3	15	CASSERAGSTDTQYF	TGTGCCAGCAGTGAGAGGGCGGGGAGCACAGATACGCAGTATTTT
.	.	TRBV6-2/TRBV6-3	TRBJ2-7	10	CASSEREQYF	TGTGCCAGCAGCGAGCGGGAGCAGTACTTC
.	TRBD1	TRBV6-1	TRBJ2-7	14	CASSEGQGASEQYF	TGTGCCAGCAGTGAGGGGCAGGGGGCTAGCGAGCAGTACTTC
.	TRBD2	TRBV5-5	TRBJ2-2	14	CASSLVRGTGELFF	TGTGCCAGCAGCTTAGTGCGGGGGACCGGGGAGCTGTTTTTT
.	TRBD2	TRBV7-2	TRBJ2-1	15	CASSLSGRRGNEQFF	TGTGCCAGCAGCTTAAGCGGGAGGAGGGGAAATGAGCAGTTCTTC
.	.	TRBV4-3	TRBJ1-5	18	CASSQDRGGGAYNQPQHF	TGCGCCAGCAGCCAAGACCGAGGTGGAGGGGCTTATAATCAGCCCCAGCATTTT
.	TRBD1	TRBV6-2/TRBV6-3	TRBJ2-7	15	CASSYLTGGRYEQYF	TGTGCCAGCAGTTACTTGACAGGGGGCAGGTACGAGCAGTACTTC
.	TRBD1	TRBV7-2	TRBJ1-6	15	CASSLVGQGNSPLHF	TGTGCCAGCAGCTTAGTGGGACAGGGGAATTCACCCCTCCACTTT
.	.	TRBV30	TRBJ1-4	17	CAWSGGQPFSTNEKLFF	TGTGCCTGGAGTGGAGGCCAGCCATTTTCAACTAATGAAAAACTGTTTTTT
.	TRBD2	TRBV5-6	TRBJ2-3	15	CASSLSGSWADTQYF	TGTGCCAGCAGCCTCAGCGGGAGCTGGGCAGATACGCAGTATTTT
.	.	TRBV19	TRBJ2-7	14	CASSTQYQTYEQYF	TGTGCCAGTAGTACGCAGTATCAAACCTACGAGCAGTACTTC